This TCR beta chain was sequenced during a study of blood T cell repertoires in COVID-19. Study-level information: From the United States, Italy and Spain came samples of acute and convalescent COVID-19. PBMCs, B-cell-depleted T cells, or T cells provided the cDNA or gDNA that made up the material.

Authors' analysis steps: Reference gene primer amplification gave nucleated cell count estimates. Sequencing used immunoSEQ multiplex PCR; TCRdb keeps in-frame clones, though not all of them. V and J calls and clone size are given by that table; D and trimming were obtained from the DNA. Found here are roughly 220,000 clones, about four fifths of them singletons; the top ten hold around 7.5%. Germline values: CDR1 SGHVS, CDR2 FNYEAQ. This CDR3 is built from 14 residues. Trimming pared 2 bases from V and 4 bases from J, leaving 10 bases between. Patients in Seattle were enrolled during active infection, then followed longitudinally.

Source material: peripheral blood. This chain joins TRBV7-6 and TRBJ2-3; tentative D call: TRBD1 (5 bases). This receptor was identified in a woman of 80 years or more with COVID-19, enrolled during active disease. For the CDR3, the DNA is TGTGCCAGCAGCTTACCTGGGGCGGCAGATACGCAGTATTTT. Its translation is CASSLPGAADTQYF. Together with reference TRBV7-6 and TRBJ2-3, the CDR3 gives the full variable domain: GAGVSQSPRYKVTKRGQDVALRCDPISGHVSLYWYRQALGQGPEFLTYFNYEAQQDKSGLPNDRFSAERPEGSISTLTIQRTEQRDSAMYRCASSLPGAADTQYFGPGTRLTVL.